This record covers a single T cell receptor beta chain. It has no known antigen specificity. No clone much larger than this one lies a single base away; base qualities are absent. After removal of 6 bases from V and 0 bases from J, the junction retains 5 bases not matched to a gene. CDR1 and CDR2 are drawn from the germline V gene: ENHRY, SYGVKD. The CDR3, from cysteine to phenylalanine, totals 15 residues. Only the CDR3 DNA is retained, 45 bases long and in frame from the first base. Library generation was performed with 5' RACE. The second PCR ran for roughly 6 to 11 cycles and used a J-beta primer mix along with a sample-barcoded 5' primer. Each TCR beta cDNA molecule received a unique molecular identifier from a template-switch 5' adaptor carrying 12 random nucleotides. At least 2.5 million CDR3-containing paired-end reads were obtained from each sample. First-strand cDNA synthesis was performed from all RNA using the Mint cDNA synthesis kit, with priming by a TRBC-specific oligonucleotide. Following uracil-DNA glycosylase treatment, a first 18-cycle PCR with universal primers M1SS and BC2_uni_R was performed on all cDNA. On the authors' methods: Each sample was normalized by randomly selecting 1 million high-quality reads, each carrying a distinct molecular identifier. Instead of being binned into consensus sequences, reads with shared molecular identifiers were discarded. MiTCR, set to a Q25 quality threshold and the strictest error-elimination algorithm, was used for CDR3 identification, clonotype clustering and error correction. Lower-bound total TCR beta diversity was estimated with a nonparametric unseen species model using Euler transformation. TCRdb's own reprocessing of the public reads used fastp at Q25 and MiXCR and kept productive beta chains. CDR3 protein duplicates are merged, each entry listing the most common genes and DNA. The authors' filters were not applied to this entry. Within this sample are fewer than 2 million distinct CDR3 sequences, with 30% to 40% of them counted one time only. The ten largest account for roughly 23% of the sample.

The donors were 40 or so Caucasian individuals from Russia, aged roughly 6 to 100 years, who were systemically healthy. Around 9.9 milliliters of peripheral blood were collected from each donor into EDTA-treated Vacutainer tubes. Ficoll-Paque density-gradient centrifugation was used to isolate PBMCs, with at least 6.5 million per sample. Trizol reagent was used to extract total RNA from PBMCs, with at least 5.5 micrograms per sample. For every donor, flow cytometry on a PBMC aliquot measured the percentage of naive CD45RAhigh/CD27high T cells. The record originates from a study of blood T cells in healthy people across ages (dated by TCRdb to the mid-2010s). For context, the study as a whole: In model experiments, template switching captured roughly one uniquely barcoded TCR beta cDNA molecule for every two T cells. To track age-related changes in TCR beta repertoire diversity, the study relied on deep sequencing normalized with unique cDNA molecular identifiers. Four age groups were formed from the donors: young (average approximately 15 years), middle-aged (approximately 40), aged (roughly 56) and long-lived (around 82). Donors of different ages were randomly distributed across sequencing lanes to avoid experimental bias. Using the same blood draw, the study looked at two additional independent replicas of 1 million unique cDNA reads for two donors, one aged 18 to 30 and the other aged 80 or older.

Findings and caveats that apply to the study as a whole: Because profiling used bulk unsorted PBMCs, naive and antigen-experienced compartments could not be compared conclusively. Donor CMV infection status was unknown, potentially confounding age-related changes in expanded clonotypes. Compared with the aged group, the long-lived group had more naive CD4+ T cells, fewer expanded clones and increased TCR diversity, suggesting age selection. Total diversity estimates from one million sequenced T cells were considered lower bounds and underestimates. Observed TCR beta diversity correlated strongly with the percentage of naive T cells measured by flow cytometry. Observed TCR beta diversity per million T cells fell roughly linearly with age, and a significant reduction was already apparent by age roughly 40.

The source of this sequence is a human donor in good health. This chain is built from TRBV10-3 and TRBJ2-7; TRBD2 agrees with 10 junctional bases. Sequenced: blood. The CDR3 reads CAIRGGLADSYEQYF. The DNA sequence is TGTGCCATCAGGGGTGGACTAGCGGACTCCTACGAGCAGTACTTC.